Listed below are T cell receptor beta chains from one sample, sequenced in a study of shared clonotypes between healthy human individuals. Here immunoSEQ multiplex PCR was the method, and the copy in TCRdb shows in-frame clones only, minus some. The data show 2 million to 2.5 million clones, 90% to 97% seen once. Sequencing was carried out using naive CD4+ T cells sorted from blood. The receptors were sampled from a man younger than 35 in good health. Each CDR3 is given with its conserved first and last residue. D genes are given only for firm matches.

>TRBV7-8|NA|TRBJ2-1
CASSQLSEQFF
TGTGCCAGCAGTCAACTCTCTGAGCAGTTCTTC
>TRBV11-2|NA|TRBJ1-2
CASSLAGAARAGYTF
TGTGCCAGCAGCTTAGCAGGGGCTGCTAGGGCTGGCTACACCTTC
>TRBV5-6|NA|TRBJ2-6
CASSLAPSGANVLTF
TGTGCCAGCAGCTTGGCACCCTCTGGGGCCAACGTCCTGACTTTC
>TRBV6-5|TRBD2|TRBJ2-7
CASSRGLADYEQYF
TGTGCCAGCAGCCGGGGACTAGCGGACTACGAGCAGTACTTC
>TRBV6-5|TRBD1|TRBJ2-7
CASRNTGGGSYEQYF
TGTGCCAGCAGGAATACAGGGGGAGGCTCCTACGAGCAGTACTTC
>TRBV5-1|NA|TRBJ2-1
CASSLDGANNEQFF
TGCGCCAGCAGCTTAGATGGGGCGAACAATGAGCAGTTCTTC
>TRBV10-3|TRBD2|TRBJ2-1
CATTPLAGPNEQFF
TGTGCCACCACCCCACTAGCGGGACCCAATGAGCAGTTCTTC
>TRBV7-9|TRBD1|TRBJ1-5
CASSLGQGAGSNQPQHF
TGTGCCAGCAGCTTAGGACAGGGGGCGGGAAGCAATCAGCCCCAGCATTTT
>TRBV6-1|TRBD1|TRBJ1-3
CASSLTGAEGNTIYF
TGTGCCAGCAGTCTGACAGGGGCAGAAGGAAACACCATATATTTT
>TRBV19|NA|TRBJ2-5
CASRDSGQETQYF
TGTGCCAGTAGGGACAGCGGCCAAGAGACCCAGTACTTC
>TRBV10-3|NA|TRBJ2-5
CAISESIQGETQYF
TGTGCCATCAGTGAGTCCATCCAGGGGGAGACCCAGTACTTC
>TRBV7-2|NA|TRBJ2-5
CASRGVPYQETQYF
TGTGCCAGCAGGGGGGTACCGTACCAAGAGACCCAGTACTTC
>TRBV13|NA|TRBJ1-1
CASSLRQQNTEAFF
TGTGCCAGCAGCTTAAGACAGCAAAACACTGAAGCTTTCTTT
>TRBV7-9|TRBD1|TRBJ1-6
CASRTGEAPLHF
TGTGCCAGCAGGACAGGGGAAGCCCCCCTCCACTTT
>TRBV5-1|TRBD1|TRBJ2-7
CASSIQGQGIAYEQYF
TGCGCCAGCAGCATCCAGGGACAGGGAATTGCCTACGAGCAGTACTTC
>TRBV7-9|NA|TRBJ2-5
CASSLRGQIIETQYF
TGTGCCAGCAGCTTAAGGGGCCAGATTATAGAGACCCAGTACTTC
>TRBV5-6|NA|TRBJ2-1
CASSLRSEDDNEQFF
TGTGCCAGCAGCTTGCGTTCGGAGGACGACAATGAGCAGTTCTTC
>TRBV7-2|NA|TRBJ1-4
CASSPRWSPNEKLFF
TGTGCCAGCAGCCCTCGCTGGAGCCCGAATGAAAAACTGTTTTTT
>TRBV18|NA|TRBJ2-1
CASSPPQGILYNEQFF
TGTGCCAGCTCACCACCGCAGGGGATCCTCTACAATGAGCAGTTCTTC
>TRBV7-9|NA|TRBJ1-1
CATETFGGVRDTEAFF
TGTGCCACCGAAACTTTTGGGGGGGTAAGGGACACTGAAGCTTTCTTT
>TRBV30|NA|TRBJ1-1
CAWSSGGPYTEAFF
TGTGCCTGGAGTTCGGGCGGTCCCTACACTGAAGCTTTCTTT
>TRBV6-1|NA|TRBJ1-2
CASSEGGRSYGYTF
TGTGCCAGCAGTGAAGGGGGGCGGTCCTATGGCTACACCTTC
>TRBV7-3|TRBD1|TRBJ1-4
CASSFSRRDRGPGQEKLFF
TGTGCCAGCAGCTTCAGCCGGCGGGACAGGGGGCCCGGCCAGGAAAAACTGTTTTTT
>TRBV5-4|NA|TRBJ2-7
CASSSPGGRSGEQYF
TGTGCCAGCAGCTCGCCCGGAGGGAGATCTGGCGAGCAGTACTTC
>TRBV5-4|NA|TRBJ2-5
CASSSNQGVKTQYF
TGTGCCAGCAGCTCGAATCAGGGTGTGAAGACCCAGTACTTC
>TRBV18|NA|TRBJ2-7
CASSPQTSSYEQYF
TGTGCCAGCTCACCACAAACCAGCTCCTACGAGCAGTACTTC
>TRBV7-2|NA|TRBJ1-1
CASSASPGKNTEAFF
TGTGCCAGCAGCGCCTCCCCAGGGAAGAACACTGAAGCTTTCTTT
>TRBV2|TRBD1|TRBJ2-3
CASTGTGYIDTQYF
TGTGCCAGCACTGGGACAGGATACATAGATACGCAGTATTTT
>TRBV7-9|TRBD2|TRBJ2-2
CASSFVAGANTGELFF
TGTGCCAGCAGCTTCGTGGCGGGGGCGAACACCGGGGAGCTGTTTTTT
>TRBV10-3|NA|TRBJ2-7
CAISESGALEQYF
TGTGCCATCAGTGAGTCAGGAGCTCTCGAGCAGTACTTC
>TRBV6-1|NA|TRBJ1-5
CASSELNNQPQHF
TGTGCCAGCAGTGAACTGAATAATCAGCCCCAGCATTTT
>TRBV9|TRBD2|TRBJ2-3
CASSVASGRSPSTDTQYF
TGTGCCAGCAGCGTAGCTAGCGGGAGGTCACCTAGCACAGATACGCAGTATTTT
>TRBV4-1|NA|TRBJ2-2
CASSQSENTGELFF
TGCGCCAGCAGTCAGTCGGAGAACACCGGGGAGCTGTTTTTT
>TRBV5-8|NA|TRBJ2-2
CASSLPGRVTGELFF
TGTGCCAGCAGCTTGCCAGGGCGCGTCACCGGGGAGCTGTTTTTT
>TRBV6-1|TRBD2|TRBJ2-3
CASSGTSGGAGTDTQYF
TGTGCCAGCAGTGGGACTAGCGGGGGGGCTGGGACAGATACGCAGTATTTT
>TRBV10-3|TRBD1|TRBJ2-7
CAISAWDSGTYEQYF
TGTGCCATCAGTGCGTGGGACAGCGGTACCTACGAGCAGTACTTC
>TRBV15|TRBD1|TRBJ1-2
CATSLGQPNYGYTF
TGTGCCACCAGCCTGGGACAGCCAAACTATGGCTACACCTTC